The entry below describes one T cell receptor beta chain. Deletions cut 3 bases from V and 5 bases from J, with 7 bases between. Germline V lookup: CDR1 SEHNR, CDR2 FQNEAQ (reference sequence). CDR3 size: 12 residues. This sample stems from a study of control samples from healthy donors and cancer patients. Libraries were prepared by immunoSEQ multiplex PCR; TCRdb keeps only in-frame clonotypes and omits some of them. This sample carries 90,000 to 150,000 clones, about nine tenths of them seen once, and the ten largest clones take approximately 3.5%. The chain joins TRBV7-9 to TRBJ1-2; D call uncertain. The TCR originated in a middle-aged man in good health. Source material: blood. The CDR3 loop is CASSLNGYGYTF. The CDR3 DNA is TGTGCCAGCAGCTTGAATGGGTATGGCTACACCTTC.